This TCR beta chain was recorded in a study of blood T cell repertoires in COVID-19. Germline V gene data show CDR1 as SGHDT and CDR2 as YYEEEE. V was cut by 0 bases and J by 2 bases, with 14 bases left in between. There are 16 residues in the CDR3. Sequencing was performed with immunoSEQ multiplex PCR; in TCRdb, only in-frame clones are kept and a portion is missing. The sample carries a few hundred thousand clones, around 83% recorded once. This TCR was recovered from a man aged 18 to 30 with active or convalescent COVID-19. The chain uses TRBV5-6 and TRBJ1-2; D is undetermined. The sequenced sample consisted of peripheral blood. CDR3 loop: CASSLVDGGLNYGYTF. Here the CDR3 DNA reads TGTGCCAGCAGCTTGGTAGACGGAGGTTTAAACTATGGCTACACCTTC.